This T cell receptor (beta chain) came from a study of CD8+CD57+ T cells in acquired aplastic anemia. Overall study context: The sorted CD4+ and CD8+ cells yielded an average about 3.5 ug of DNA. Around 10 million reads were obtained on average for healthy donor CD4+ cells. Findings and caveats of the study: Overlapping CD8+ CDR3 repertoires of patients and controls contained nearly 30 shared sequences.

Profiling that covered TCR beta VDJ and CDR3 relied on genomic DNA as its template. TCRdb independently ran MiXCR on the reads; one entry per CDR3 protein. The sample lists approximately 380,000 distinct CDR3 sequences; about two thirds were seen once. On this clonotype itself: Its antigen is not identified. This likely comes from a read error, as the CDR3 has no conserved phenylalanine or tryptophan at its end. The DNA is left out, because the CDR3 cannot be placed on it with certainty; the CDR3 is given as TCRdb lists it.

Source material: sorted CD4+, CD8+, or CD8+CD57+ T cells (not recorded which) from PBMCs. The sequence was obtained from a human donor in good health, serving as a control.

The CDR3 is CAISESRGANVMTY. V gene TRBV10-3 combines with J gene TRBJ2-6. The germline CDR1 and CDR2 sequences are ENHRY and SYGVKD. The CDR3 is 14 residues long, ends included.